These T cell receptor beta chains were read from a single sample in a study of T cell repertoires in cytomegalovirus infection. No cognate antigen is known for these TCRs. A single record per CDR3 protein comes from TCRdb applying MiXCR to the reads. The sample yields 750,000 to 950,000 distinct CDR3 sequences, roughly 28% seen once. This sample comprised cultured CD8+ T cells from PBMCs, obtained from culture after CMV antigen stimulation. The receptors here all came from a human donor in good health (CMV status not recorded). Some clones in this sample may be carry-over from other donors' samples. The CDR3 runs from the conserved cysteine through the conserved F or W. The D gene is left open where the match is weak. Size is stated for part of the rows, as once, few or many counts, or as a class when the clone is expanded.

V	size	J	D	CDR3	DNA
TRBV20-1	-	TRBJ2-7	TRBD1	CSATPGQGSNYEQYF	TGCAGTGCAACACCGGGACAGGGGAGCAACTACGAGCAGTACTTC
TRBV6-2/TRBV6-3	-	TRBJ1-6	-	CASSRGRNSPLHF	TGTGCCAGCAGTCGGGGAAGGAATTCACCCCTCCACTTT
TRBV7-6	few	TRBJ1-1	TRBD1	CASSYRQQGAGTEAFF	TGTGCCAGCAGCTACCGCCAACAGGGGGCTGGAACTGAAGCTTTCTTT
TRBV12-3/TRBV12-4	many	TRBJ2-1	-	CASSYAGAINEQFF	TGTGCCAGCAGTTATGCCGGGGCGATCAATGAGCAGTTCTTC
TRBV7-3	-	TRBJ2-1	-	CASSVGAGSNNEQFF	TGTGCCAGCAGCGTGGGGGCAGGGAGTAACAATGAGCAGTTCTTC
TRBV7-6	-	TRBJ1-4	-	CASSSLEGTTNEKLFF	TGTGCCAGCAGCTCGCTGGAAGGGACAACTAATGAAAAACTGTTTTTT
TRBV6-5	once	TRBJ2-3	-	CASSDRFSTDTQYF	TGTGCCAGCAGTGACAGGTTCAGCACAGATACGCAGTATTTT
TRBV19	few	TRBJ2-5	TRBD2	CASSSPRAGGAQTQYF	TGTGCCTCCAGTTCACCAAGAGCGGGGGGCGCCCAAACCCAGTACTTC
TRBV7-2	-	TRBJ2-1	-	CVSSLAGGPYNEQFF	TGTGTCAGCAGCTTAGCCGGGGGTCCCTACAATGAGCAGTTCTTC
TRBV10-3	few	TRBJ1-2	TRBD1	CAISDPLGQGANYGYTF	TGTGCCATCAGTGACCCCCTCGGACAGGGGGCTAACTATGGCTACACCTTC
TRBV6-1	few	TRBJ1-1	-	CASSEGGSNTEAFF	TGTGCCAGCAGTGAAGGCGGCTCGAACACTGAAGCTTTCTTT
TRBV20-1	-	TRBJ2-4	TRBD1	CSAATGDTSAKNIQYF	TGCAGTGCGGCAACAGGGGACACCTCGGCCAAAAACATTCAGTACTTC
TRBV7-9	-	TRBJ2-2	-	CASINPGRTAGELFF	TGTGCCAGCATCAATCCCGGCCGGACGGCTGGGGAGCTGTTTTTT
TRBV6-5	-	TRBJ1-1	-	CASSYSSWAGATEAFF	TGTGCCAGCAGTTACTCGTCTTGGGCAGGGGCGACTGAAGCTTTCTTT
TRBV11-2	once	TRBJ2-1	-	CASSPNVLGKNNEQFF	TGTGCCAGCAGCCCAAATGTATTGGGCAAAAACAATGAGCAGTTCTTC
TRBV24-1	-	TRBJ2-5	-	CATSDLRDNQETQYF	TGTGCCACCAGTGATTTGCGAGACAACCAAGAGACCCAGTACTTC
TRBV7-9	few	TRBJ1-3	TRBD1	CASHPRGQGTNTIYF	TGTGCCAGCCATCCTCGAGGACAGGGGACGAACACCATATATTTT